These 5 T cell receptor beta chains were all obtained from the same sample, sequenced in a study of T cell changes during pregnancy in multiple sclerosis (dated by TCRdb to between 2019 and 2020). The library was made by the immunoSEQ multiplex PCR assay. TCRdb mirrors the immuneACCESS table, restricted to in-frame sequences. Some clones are absent from its copies; in checked studies, under half trace to an unresolved V gene, and the reason for the others is unknown. In all, the sample holds approximately 74,000 clones, and less than 90% of those were seen once. In total, the top ten clones hold about 3% of the sample. Sequenced material: peripheral blood, taken before pregnancy. These receptors originate from a female donor with multiple sclerosis, enrolled in a pregnancy study.

The chain has TRBV7-2 and TRBJ2-5, with 7 bases identical to TRBD2. J gave up 0 bases and V 2 bases, and 3 bases lay outside the gene matches. This CDR3 is built from 15 residues. The germline V gene has CDR1 SGHTA and CDR2 FQGNSA. The CDR3 nucleotides are TGTGCCAGCAGCTTACTAGCGGAGGACCAAGAGACCCAGTACTTC. As protein: CASSLLAEDQETQYF.

This clone was seen a handful of times. The chain employs TRBV6-5 and TRBJ1-6; 7 nucleotides match TRBD1. Germline CDR1 reads MNHEY; CDR2 reads SVGAGI. CDR3 length equals 15 residues. After removal of 0 bases from V and 7 bases from J, the junction contained 3 bases not matched to a gene. CDR3 protein: CASSYSGTANSPLHF. Written as DNA, the CDR3 is TGTGCCAGCAGTTACTCTGGGACAGCCAATTCACCCCTCCACTTT.

The rearrangement joins TRBV11-2 to TRBJ2-1, with 8 bases that match TRBD1. This CDR3 is built from 15 residues. Looked up from germline, CDR1 is SGHAT and CDR2 is FQNNGV. V shed 6 bases and J 1 base; nucleotides not matched to a gene: 5. CDR3 residues: CASRDRVSSYNEQFF. The CDR3 DNA is TGTGCCAGCAGGGACAGGGTTAGTTCCTACAATGAGCAGTTCTTC. Full variable domain (rest looked up from reference TRBV11-2 and TRBJ2-1): EAGVAQSPRYKIIEKRQSVAFWCNPISGHATLYWYQQILGQGPKLLIQFQNNGVVDDSQLPKDRFSAERLKGVDSTLKIQPAKLEDSAVYLCASRDRVSSYNEQFFGPGTRLTVL.

The genes are TRBV6-5 and TRBJ1-1; TRBD1 matches 10 bases. J lost 3 bases, V lost 2 bases, and 6 bases had no gene match. The CDR3 loop spans 16 amino acids. Germline V gene data show CDR1 as MNHEY and CDR2 as SVGAGI. DNA for the CDR3: TGTGCCAGCAGTTACCCCGGGGACAGGGGCGACACTGAAGCTTTCTTT. It yields the protein CASSYPGDRGDTEAFF.

CDR3: CASSPGTGRTNEKLFF. As DNA, the CDR3 is TGCGCCAGCAGTCCCGGGACAGGGAGAACTAATGAAAAACTGTTTTTT. The chain is built from TRBV5-1 and TRBJ1-4, with 9 positions matching TRBD1. With V trimmed by 5 bases and J by 1 base, 6 bases remained unmatched. The germline V gene has CDR1 SGHRS and CDR2 YFSETQ. This CDR3 comprises 16 residues.